A single T cell receptor (beta chain) is shown here with its context. Its target is unknown. The data originate from a study of cytomegalovirus exposure and HLA in healthy donors. Study results and caveats: Upon later analysis, TCR association rates were observed to vary by HLA locus, being highest for DRB1 and lowest for HLA-C. When a later analysis was performed, an Asian-associated ancestry cluster reportedly had fewer N-insertions than the roughly 700-donor mean. In an earlier analysis, in roughly 580 donors, most V segments appeared productive either ~90% or ~30% of the time. As a later analysis showed, a missense DCLRE1C variant was linked to trimming of TCR beta V- and J-genes.

PCR primers comprised 60 Vbeta and 13 Jbeta primers. Clones were read by immunoSEQ multiplex PCR, and TCRdb kept only the in-frame ones, dropping some. The sample shows approximately 110,000 clones, less than 90% of them seen only once. The sample taken for sequencing was PBMCs. This TCR was sampled from a man aged 50 to 59 in good health and CMV-seronegative.

The CDR3 loop reads CASSFIAGGAGELFF. For the CDR3, the DNA is TGTGCCAGCAGCTTCATAGCGGGAGGGGCCGGGGAGCTGTTTTTT. The rearrangement links TRBV11-2 to TRBJ2-2; TRBD2 agrees at 11 bases. This CDR3 comprises 15 residues. Germline-derived CDR1 and CDR2 are SGHAT and FQNNGV. The junction had 3 bases not matched to a gene; V was cut back by 3 bases and J by 6 bases.